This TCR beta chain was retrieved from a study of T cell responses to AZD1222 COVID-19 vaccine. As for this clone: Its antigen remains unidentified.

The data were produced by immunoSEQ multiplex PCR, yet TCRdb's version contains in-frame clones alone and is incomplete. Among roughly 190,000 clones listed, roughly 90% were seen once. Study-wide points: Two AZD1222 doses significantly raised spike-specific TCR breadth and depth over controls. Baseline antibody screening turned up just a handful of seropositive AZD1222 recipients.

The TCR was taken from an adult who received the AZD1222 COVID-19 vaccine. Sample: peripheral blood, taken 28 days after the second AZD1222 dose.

The DNA of the CDR3 is TGTGCCAGCAGGATGAGGGAGGGACGTAACTATGGCTACACCTTC. Translation gives CASRMREGRNYGYTF. V is TRBV6-5 and J is TRBJ1-2; tentatively, D is TRBD1 (5 bases). The germline gives CDR1 MNHEY, CDR2 SVGAGI. The V and J ends lost 6 bases and 1 base respectively, with 15 bases between them. The length of the CDR3 is 15 residues.